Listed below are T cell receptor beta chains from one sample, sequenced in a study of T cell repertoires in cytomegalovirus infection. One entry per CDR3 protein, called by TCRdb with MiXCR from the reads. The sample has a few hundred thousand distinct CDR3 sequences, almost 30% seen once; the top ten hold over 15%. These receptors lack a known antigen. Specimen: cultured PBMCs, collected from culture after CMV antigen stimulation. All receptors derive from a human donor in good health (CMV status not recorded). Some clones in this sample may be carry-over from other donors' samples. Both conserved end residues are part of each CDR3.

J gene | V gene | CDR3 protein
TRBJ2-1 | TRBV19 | CASSLRTSGGREQFF
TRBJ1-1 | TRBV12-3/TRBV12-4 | CASSPQGALNTEAFF
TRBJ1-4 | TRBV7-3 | CASSPGTGGAGSYEKLFF
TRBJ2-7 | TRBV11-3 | CASSSLNSYEQYF
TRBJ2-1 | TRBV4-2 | CASSQTQAVSYNEQFF
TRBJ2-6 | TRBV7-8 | CASSPPSTGANVLTF
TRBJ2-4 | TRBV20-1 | CSARGGPGGNIQYF
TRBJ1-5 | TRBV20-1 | CSADRGNQPQHF
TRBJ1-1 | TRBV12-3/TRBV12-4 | CASSLMGTGAFF
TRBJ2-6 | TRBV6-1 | CASSTQSSGANVLTF
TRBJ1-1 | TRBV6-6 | CASSYRDSNTEAFF
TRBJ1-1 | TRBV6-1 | CASTRTVNTEAFF
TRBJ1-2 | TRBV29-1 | CSVGQLYGYTF
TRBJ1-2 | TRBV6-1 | CASLPGQTSTFDGYTF
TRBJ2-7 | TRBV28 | CASSLYGTSTYEQYF
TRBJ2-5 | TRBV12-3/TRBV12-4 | CASSLALTVQETQYF
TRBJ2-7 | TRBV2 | CASKGTRTNYEQYF
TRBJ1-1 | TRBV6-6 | CASSYSIDREAFF
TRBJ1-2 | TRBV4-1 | CASSQNHKRGSGVGYTF
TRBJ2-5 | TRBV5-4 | CASRGDIQETQYF
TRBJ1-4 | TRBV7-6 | CASSPLEGVTNEKLFF
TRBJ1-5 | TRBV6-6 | CASSQRDTDQPQHF
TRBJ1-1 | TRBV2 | CASSFLDRENTEAFF
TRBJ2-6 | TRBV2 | CASSEAEGGANVLTF
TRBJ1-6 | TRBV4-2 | CASSHRDRASNSPLHF
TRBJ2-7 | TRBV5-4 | CASSSWTVSYEQYF
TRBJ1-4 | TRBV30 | CAWSVQGRGSRVF
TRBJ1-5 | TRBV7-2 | CASSLVNPNQPQHF
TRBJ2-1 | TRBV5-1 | CASSLVTSGSYNEQFF
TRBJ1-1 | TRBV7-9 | CASSLLEGAEAFF
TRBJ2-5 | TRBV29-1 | CSVLPGTGEETQYF
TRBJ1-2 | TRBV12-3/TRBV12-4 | CASSETVNYGYTF
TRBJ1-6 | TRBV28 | CASRPIGRRALHF
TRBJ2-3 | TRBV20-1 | CSTGGPVTDTQYF
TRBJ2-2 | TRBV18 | CASSPREGAATGELFF
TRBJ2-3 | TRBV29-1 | CSVGQGSRLTSTDTQYF
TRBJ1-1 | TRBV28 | CASRPATGRGTEAFF
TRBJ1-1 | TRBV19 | CASSLGQINTEAFF
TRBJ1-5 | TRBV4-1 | CASSQQSSNQPQHF
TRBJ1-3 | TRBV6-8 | CASRTVSVSGNTIYF
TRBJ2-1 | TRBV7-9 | CASSWERGVSYNEQFF
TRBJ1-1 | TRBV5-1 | CASSLEGLQELHTEAFF
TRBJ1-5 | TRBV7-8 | CASSLEPGNQPQHF
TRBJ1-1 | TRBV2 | CASSETGQPPLRAFF
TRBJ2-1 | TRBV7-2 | CASSLSRAFSNEQFF
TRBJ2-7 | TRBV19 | CASSISGSSYEQYF